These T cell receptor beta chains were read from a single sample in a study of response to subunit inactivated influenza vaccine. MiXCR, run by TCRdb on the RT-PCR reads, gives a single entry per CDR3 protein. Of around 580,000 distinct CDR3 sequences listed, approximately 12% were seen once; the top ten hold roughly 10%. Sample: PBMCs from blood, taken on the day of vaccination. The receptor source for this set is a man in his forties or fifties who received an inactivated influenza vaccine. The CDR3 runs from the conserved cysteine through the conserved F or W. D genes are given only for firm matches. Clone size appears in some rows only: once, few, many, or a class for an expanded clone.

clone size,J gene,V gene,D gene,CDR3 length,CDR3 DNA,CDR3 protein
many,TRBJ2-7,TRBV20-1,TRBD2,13,TGCAGCGGGAGTAGCGGGGTCACCTACGAGCAGTACTTC,CSGSSGVTYEQYF
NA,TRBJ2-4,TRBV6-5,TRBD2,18,TGTGCCAGCAGTTACTCTAGCGGGGGGGCGGGGGCCAAAAACATTCAGTACTTC,CASSYSSGGAGAKNIQYF
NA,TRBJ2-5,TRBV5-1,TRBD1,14,TGCGCCAGCAGATCGGGACAGCCAACGGAGACCCAGTACTTC,CASRSGQPTETQYF
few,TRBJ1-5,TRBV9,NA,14,TGTGCCAGCAGCGGATCGGGGGCCAATCAGCCCCAGCATTTT,CASSGSGANQPQHF
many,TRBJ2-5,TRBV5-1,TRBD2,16,TGCGCCAGCAGCATCGGACTAGCGATACTACAAGAGACCCAGTACTTC,CASSIGLAILQETQYF
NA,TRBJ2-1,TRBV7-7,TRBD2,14,TGTGCCAGCAGCCAGCGGGACTCATTTACAGAGCAGTTCTTC,CASSQRDSFTEQFF
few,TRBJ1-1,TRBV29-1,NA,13,TGCAGCGTTGAAGATTGGCTGAACACTGAAGCTTTCTTT,CSVEDWLNTEAFF
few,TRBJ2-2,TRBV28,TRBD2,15,TGTGCCAGTCTCGGGGGGGGGAGGAACACCGGGGAGCTGTTTTTT,CASLGGGRNTGELFF
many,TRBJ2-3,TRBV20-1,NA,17,TGCAGTGCTAGGGCCTTGACCCGCCGGGCCCCCACAGATACGCAGTATTTT,CSARALTRRAPTDTQYF
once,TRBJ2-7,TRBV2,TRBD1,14,TGTGCCAGCACCGAACAGGGGACAGGCTACGAGCAGTACTTC,CASTEQGTGYEQYF
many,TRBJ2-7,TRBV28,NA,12,TGTGCCACTTCCGGGGTAGATGAAGAGCAGTACTTC,CATSGVDEEQYF
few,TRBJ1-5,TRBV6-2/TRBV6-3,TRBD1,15,TGTGCCAGCAGTAAGACTCACAGGGGGACTCAGCCCCAGCATTTT,CASSKTHRGTQPQHF
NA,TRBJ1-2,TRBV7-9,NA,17,TGTGCCAGCAGCCCCCTCCGACGCGGCAAACAAAACTATGGCTACACCTTC,CASSPLRRGKQNYGYTF
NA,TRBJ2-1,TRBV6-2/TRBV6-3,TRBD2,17,TGTGCCAGCAGTTACCTTCGGACTAGCGGGGGGGCGGATGAGCAGTTCTTC,CASSYLRTSGGADEQFF
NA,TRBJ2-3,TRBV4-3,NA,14,TGCGCCAGCAGCCAAGACCCGGACTCAGATACGCAGTATTTT,CASSQDPDSDTQYF
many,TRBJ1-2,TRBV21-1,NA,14,TGTGCCAGCAGCCTGCTTATAACGCAAGGAATCTACACCTTC,CASSLLITQGIYTF
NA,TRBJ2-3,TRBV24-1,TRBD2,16,TGTGCCACCAGTGATTTAGCGGGAGGGCTCGGAGATACGCAGTATTTT,CATSDLAGGLGDTQYF
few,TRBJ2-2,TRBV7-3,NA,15,TGTGCCAGCAGCTCCGGATCCCGGGCTGGTGGGGAGCTGTTTTTT,CASSSGSRAGGELFF
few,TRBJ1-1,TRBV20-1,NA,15,TGCAGTGCTAGAGATCCCAGGGGTTCAAACACTGAAGCTTTCTTT,CSARDPRGSNTEAFF
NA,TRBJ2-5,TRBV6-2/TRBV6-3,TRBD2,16,TGTGCCAGCAGTTATGGGACTAGGAGACGTTCGGAGACCCAGTACTTC,CASSYGTRRRSETQYF
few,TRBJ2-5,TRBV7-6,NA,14,TGTGCCAGCAGCCCGCGGCCGTACCAAGAGACCCAGTACTTC,CASSPRPYQETQYF
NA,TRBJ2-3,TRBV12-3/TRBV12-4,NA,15,TGTGCCAGCAAACGGGACTCCGCGAGCACAGATACGCAGTATTTT,CASKRDSASTDTQYF
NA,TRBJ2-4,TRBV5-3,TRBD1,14,TGTGCCAGCAGCCCTGGGACAGGGGTCCCAATTCAGTACTTC,CASSPGTGVPIQYF
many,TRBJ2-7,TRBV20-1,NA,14,TGCAGTGCTAAGTTGACAGGGAGGTCCTACGAGCAGTACTTC,CSAKLTGRSYEQYF
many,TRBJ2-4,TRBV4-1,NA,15,TGCGCCAGCAGCCAAGATTCGGCGGAGCTAAACATTCAGTACTTC,CASSQDSAELNIQYF
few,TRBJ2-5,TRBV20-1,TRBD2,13,TGCAGTGCTAGGACTAGCGGGGCGGAGACCCAGTACTTC,CSARTSGAETQYF
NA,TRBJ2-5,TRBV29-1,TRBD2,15,TGCAGCGTCGCTTTCTCAATCCGGGGGGAAGAGACCCAGTACTTC,CSVAFSIRGEETQYF
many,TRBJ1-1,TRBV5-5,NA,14,TGTGCCAGCAGCTTGGAGGGAAGATTCACTGAAGCTTTCTTT,CASSLEGRFTEAFF
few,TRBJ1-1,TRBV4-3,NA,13,TGCGCCAGCAGCCAAGATCCCTGGACAGAAGCTTTCTTT,CASSQDPWTEAFF
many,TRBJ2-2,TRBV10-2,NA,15,TGCGCCAGCAGGGGAGGGGGTTGGGACACCGGGGAGCTGTTTTTT,CASRGGGWDTGELFF
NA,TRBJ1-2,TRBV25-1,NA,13,TGTGCCAGCAGTGAAGCAGGAGCTTATGGCTACACCTTC,CASSEAGAYGYTF
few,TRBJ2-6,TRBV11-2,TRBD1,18,TGTGCCAGCAGCTTAAGGGGACAGGTGAACTCTGGGGCCAACGTCCTGACTTTC,CASSLRGQVNSGANVLTF
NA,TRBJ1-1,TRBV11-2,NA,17,TGTGCCAGCAGCTTAGATCGAGGGAGCGGGATGAACACTGAAGCTTTCTTT,CASSLDRGSGMNTEAFF
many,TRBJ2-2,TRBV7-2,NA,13,TGTGCCAGCAGCCCCAGGAACACCGGGGAGCTGTTTTTT,CASSPRNTGELFF
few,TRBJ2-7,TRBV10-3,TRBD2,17,TGTGCCATCAGGGGGAAACCGGGACTAGGACTATCCTACGAGCAGTACTTC,CAIRGKPGLGLSYEQYF
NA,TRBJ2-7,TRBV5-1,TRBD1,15,TGCGCCAGCAGCAGCAAAGACAGGGGGCCGTACGAGCAGTACTTC,CASSSKDRGPYEQYF
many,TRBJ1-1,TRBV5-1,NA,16,TGCGCCAGCAGCTTGGGGTCAGGACACGCGGGCACTGAAGCTTTCTTT,CASSLGSGHAGTEAFF
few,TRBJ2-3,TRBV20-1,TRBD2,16,TGCAGTGCTAGTCGCCAGGCGGGAGAGTTGGCAGATACGCAGTATTTT,CSASRQAGELADTQYF
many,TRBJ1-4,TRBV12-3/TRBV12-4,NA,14,TGTGCCAGCAGGATAGGGGTAACGGAAGAAAAACTGTTTTTT,CASRIGVTEEKLFF
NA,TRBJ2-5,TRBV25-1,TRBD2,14,TGTGCCAGCAGTGAAGGCGGGAGTGGGGAGACCCAGTACTTC,CASSEGGSGETQYF